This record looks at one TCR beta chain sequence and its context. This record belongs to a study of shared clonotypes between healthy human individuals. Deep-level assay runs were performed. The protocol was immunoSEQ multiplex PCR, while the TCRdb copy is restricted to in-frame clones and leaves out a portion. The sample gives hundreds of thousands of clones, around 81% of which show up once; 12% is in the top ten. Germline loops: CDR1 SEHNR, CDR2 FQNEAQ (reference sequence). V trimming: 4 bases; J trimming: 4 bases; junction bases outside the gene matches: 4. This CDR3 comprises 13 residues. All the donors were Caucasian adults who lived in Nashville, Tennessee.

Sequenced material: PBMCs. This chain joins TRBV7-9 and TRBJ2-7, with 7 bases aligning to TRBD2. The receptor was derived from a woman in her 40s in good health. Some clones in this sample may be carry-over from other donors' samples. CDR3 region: CASSSSGGYEQYF. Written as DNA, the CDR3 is TGTGCCAGCAGCTCCTCCGGGGGGTACGAGCAGTACTTC.